Shown below are 7 T cell receptor beta chains from a single sample sequenced in a study of blood T cells in healthy people across ages. Primed by a sample-barcoded 5' primer and a J-beta primer mix, a second PCR proceeded for 7 to 11 cycles. TCRdb processed the 5' RACE reads anew with MiXCR; each CDR3 protein has one entry. The repertoire holds 920,000 or so distinct CDR3 sequences, with 35% to 50% as singletons. The sequenced sample consisted of blood. All receptors come from a woman aged 60-75 years in good health.

The chain carries TRBV20-1 and TRBJ2-5; tentative D call: TRBD2 (6 bases). V dropped 3 bases and J dropped 11 bases, with 19 bases sitting between them. The CDR3 contains 13 residues. Germline V gene lookup returns CDR1 DFQATT and CDR2 SNEGSKA (reference sequence). CDR3 DNA: TGCAGTGCTAGTTCCCTAGCGCCCTACGGGCAGTACTTC. It translates to CSASSLAPYGQYF.

The chain recombines TRBV24-1 with TRBJ2-1; 10 bases line up with TRBD1. Germline CDR1 and CDR2: KGHDR and SFDVKD. Trimming at V came to 4 bases and at J to 2 bases, leaving 10 bases not matched to a gene. There are 18 residues in the CDR3. CDR3 loop: CATSDSAAGTGAYNEQFF. In DNA form, the CDR3 reads TGTGCCACCAGTGACTCAGCCGCCGGGACAGGGGCCTACAATGAGCAGTTCTTC.

The CDR3 reads CSVLADGLYGYTF. In DNA form, the CDR3 reads TGCAGCGTCCTCGCGGACGGTCTCTATGGCTACACCTTC. The chain links TRBV29-1 to TRBJ1-2; D is unclear. Germline lookup yields CDR1 SQVTM and CDR2 ANQGSEA. The CDR3 extends over 13 amino acids. Trimming shortened V by 6 bases and J by 4 bases, and 15 bases separated the two germline ends. The entire variable domain, with the rest obtained from reference TRBV29-1 and TRBJ1-2, is as follows: SAVISQKPSRDICQRGTSLTIQCQVDSQVTMMFWYRQQPGQSLTLIATANQGSEATYESGFVIDKFPISRPNLTFSTLTVSNMSPEDSSIYLCSVLADGLYGYTFGSGTRLTVV.

The rearrangement joins TRBV6-2 or TRBV6-3 to TRBJ2-7; TRBD2 aligns across 7 bases. Germline lookup yields CDR1 MNHEY and CDR2 SVGEGT. This CDR3 comprises 18 residues. Trimming cost V 1 base and J 3 bases; bases outside gene matches: 15. CDR3 residues: CASSYYGDRGSSLYEQYF. For the CDR3, the DNA is TGTGCCAGCAGTTACTATGGGGATCGCGGGAGCAGTCTCTACGAGCAGTACTTC.

Turning to this clonotype: This clone may be a read error of a much larger clone one base away. This chain joins TRBV7-9 and TRBJ2-1, with D unclear. The V end lost 1 base, the J end lost 10 bases, and 14 bases lay between the germline ends. This CDR3 has 14 residues. Germline V CDR1 and CDR2: SEHNR, FQNEAQ (reference sequence). This chain's CDR3 is CASSLGVTHYEQFF. CDR3 in DNA: TGTGCCAGCAGCTTAGGTGTAACCCACTACGAGCAGTTCTTC. Full variable domain (outside the CDR3, taken from reference TRBV7-9 and TRBJ2-1): DTGVSQNPRHKITKRGQNVTFRCDPISEHNRLYWYRQTLGQGPEFLTYFQNEAQLEKSRLLSDRFSAERPKGSFSTLEIQRTEQGDSAMYLCASSLGVTHYEQFFGPGTRLTVL.

This clonotype came up many times. This chain uses TRBV28 with TRBJ2-7; weak D call: TRBD2 (5 bases). Trimming stripped 6 bases from V and 5 bases from J, with 14 bases between. Germline CDR1 and CDR2: MDHEN and SYDVKM. CDR3 length: 13 amino acids. CDR3 DNA: TGTGCCAGCAGCTTGGCGGGCGTTGACGAGCAGTACTTC. It encodes CASSLAGVDEQYF.

The rearrangement joins TRBV12-3 or TRBV12-4 to TRBJ2-1; 8 bases agree with TRBD2. The V and J ends lost 5 bases and 5 bases, in that order; junction bases with no gene match: 5. The CDR3 consists of 14 residues. CDR3 DNA: TGTGCCAGCAGTGCGGGCGGGAGGAACAATGAGCAGTTCTTC. Amino acid sequence: CASSAGGRNNEQFF.